Following are 11 T cell receptor beta chains from one sample sequenced in a study of early T cells in non-severe SARS-CoV-2 infection (dated by TCRdb to the early 2020s). The method behind the library was 5' RACE. Reads for this sample came from a NextSeq 500. TCRdb reworked the public reads: Q25 trimming with fastp, MiXCR clone assembly, productive beta chains retained. One record per CDR3 amino acid sequence lists the most common genes and DNA. The sample has 53,000 or so distinct CDR3 sequences on record, roughly 12% of them singletons. The leading ten clones occupy approximately 2.5% of the sample. The material sequenced was whole blood, taken at baseline. These receptors were taken from an adult who was a healthcare worker with PCR-confirmed SARS-CoV-2 infection or an uninfected control (not recorded which).

This clonotype has just a few counts. A junction end diverges from the germline sequence, so it may reflect a read error. The rearrangement joins TRBV4-1 to TRBJ1-5; D gene ambiguous. Germline CDR1 reads MGHRA; CDR2 reads YSYEKL. The CDR3 covers 12 residues. The CDR3 loop reads CTSSQGGVPQHF. The CDR3 DNA reads TGCACCAGCAGCCAAGGAGGCGTCCCCCAGCATTTT.

This clonotype was observed a handful of times. This rearrangement joins TRBV25-1 to TRBJ2-3; weak D call: TRBD1 (5 bases). This CDR3 comprises 13 residues. Germline-derived CDR1 and CDR2 are MGHDK and SYGVNS. The V gene lost 10 bases and the J gene lost 4 bases, with 15 bases spanning the gap. The CDR3 reads CATARQGSDTQYF. DNA of the CDR3: TGTGCCACAGCTAGGCAGGGCTCAGATACGCAGTATTTT.

The chain links TRBV10-1 to TRBJ1-1; 7 bases agree with TRBD1. Germline CDR1 is WNHNN and CDR2 is SYGVQD (reference sequence). V trimming: 6 bases; J trimming: 5 bases; junction bases outside the gene matches: 6. The CDR3 runs 13 residues. The CDR3 spells CASSRQGWTEAFF. The CDR3 bases are TGCGCCAGCAGCAGACAGGGATGGACTGAAGCTTTCTTT.

This clonotype was detected only a few times. J is TRBJ2-2 and V is TRBV11-2; possibly TRBD2 for D (5 bases). Between the trimmed V and J ends, which lost 3 bases and 4 bases, there was a span of 9 bases. Germline CDR1 reads SGHAT; CDR2 reads FQNNGV. The CDR3 extends over 14 amino acids. In nucleotides, the CDR3 is TGTGCCAGCAGCTTGAGAGGGAGCACCGGGGAGCTGTTTTTT. Translation: CASSLRGSTGELFF.

This clonotype was found many times. The rearrangement joins TRBV19 to TRBJ2-3; tentative D call: TRBD1 (5 bases). There are 14 residues in the CDR3. V lost 4 bases and J lost 3, with 11 bases in between. Germline CDR1 is LNHDA and CDR2 is SQIVND (reference sequence). The CDR3 loop is CASSTGPQTDTQYF. The CDR3 region has the DNA TGTGCCAGTAGTACAGGGCCACAAACAGATACGCAGTATTTT.

This clonotype was detected only a few times. J is TRBJ2-5 and V is TRBV11-2; D not resolved. CDR3 length equals 14 residues. V was trimmed by 3 bases and J by 5 bases, leaving 13 bases between them. Per the germline V gene, CDR1 is SGHAT and CDR2 is FQNNGV. CDR3 in DNA: TGTGCCAGCAGCTTTAACAGCGATTGGGAGACCCAGTACTTC. It is translated as CASSFNSDWETQYF.

This clonotype was counted between two and nine times. The V and J genes are TRBV28 and TRBJ2-7, with D possibly being TRBD2 (6 bases). Germline CDR1 reads MDHEN; CDR2 reads SYDVKM. V was clipped by 1 base and J by 2 bases, with 15 bases between them. The CDR3 runs to 16 residues. The CDR3 spells CASSLSLLAQAYEQYF. The CDR3 region has the DNA TGTGCCAGCAGTTTATCCCTACTAGCCCAAGCCTACGAGCAGTACTTC.

This clonotype was recorded a few times. This rearrangement joins TRBV4-3 to TRBJ2-5, with D tentatively TRBD2 (7 bases). Per the germline V gene, CDR1 is LGHNA and CDR2 is YSLEER. The CDR3 runs to 16 residues. V lost 0 bases, J lost 3 bases, and 14 bases lay in between. CDR3 region: CASSQDLGGGEETQYF. In DNA, the CDR3 is TGCGCCAGCAGCCAAGATCTGGGAGGGGGAGAAGAGACCCAGTACTTC.

This clonotype was counted between two and nine times. This chain's CDR3 is CASSRSGSNEQFF. DNA of the CDR3: TGTGCCAGCAGTCGAAGTGGTAGCAATGAGCAGTTCTTC. The chain joins TRBV7-2 to TRBJ2-1; D call uncertain. CDR3 size: 13 residues. Looked up from germline, CDR1 is SGHTA and CDR2 is FQGNSA. V lost 6 bases and J lost 6, with 12 bases in between.

This clonotype has a handful of counts. The V gene is TRBV29-1, the J gene TRBJ2-1; TRBD1 agrees at 7 bases. Germline V gene lookup returns CDR1 SQVTM and CDR2 ANQGSEA. V dropped 4 bases and J dropped 8; count of bases not matched to a gene: 11. This CDR3 spans 14 amino acids. The CDR3, as DNA: TGCAGCGTTGGAGGGGGCGCGGGTTCGGATGAGCAGTTCTTC. It is translated as CSVGGGAGSDEQFF.

The V and J genes are TRBV7-2 and TRBJ2-7; D is unresolved. The CDR3 extends over 14 amino acids. Trimming stripped 0 bases from V and 7 bases from J, with 13 bases between. Looked up from germline, CDR1 is SGHTA and CDR2 is FQGNSA. Written as DNA, the CDR3 is TGTGCCAGCAGCTTAGCGCTGGTCCCGCGGGAGCAGTACTTC. It encodes CASSLALVPREQYF.